Reported below is one T cell receptor (beta chain). What it binds is not known. The data stem from a study of cytomegalovirus exposure and HLA in healthy donors. The PCR had 60 Vbeta and 13 Jbeta primers. Libraries were prepared by immunoSEQ multiplex PCR; TCRdb keeps only in-frame clonotypes and omits some of them. The repertoire consists of roughly 130,000 clones, with around three quarters occurring once and the leading ten covering under 3%. Study-wide points: Sequencing artifact likely explains a cluster of highly shared sequence variants.

The germline V gene encodes CDR1 MGHRA and CDR2 YSYEKL. The CDR3 has 15 residues. V was shortened by 0 bases and J by 7 bases, with 13 bases between the two germline ends. The source of this sequence is a man aged 25-45 years in good health and CMV-seronegative. The specimen was PBMCs. The rearrangement uses TRBV4-1 and TRBJ2-4; D gene ambiguous. The CDR3 sequence: CASSQDDSLRNIQYF. CDR3 coding DNA: TGCGCCAGCAGCCAAGATGACTCCCTTCGGAACATTCAGTACTTC.